The 30 T cell receptor beta chains below all came from one sample that was sequenced in a study of control samples from healthy donors and cancer patients. Sequencing was performed with immunoSEQ multiplex PCR; in TCRdb, only in-frame clones are kept and a portion is missing. The sample has fewer than 250,000 clones, about 90% seen once. The sample was blood. Every receptor here comes from a man aged 30 to 39 in good health.

The chain couples TRBV24-1 to TRBJ2-7; TRBD1 aligns across 9 bases. With V trimmed by 4 bases and J by 5 bases, 8 bases remained unmatched. Germline CDR1 reads KGHDR; CDR2 reads SFDVKD. This CDR3 comprises 15 residues. CDR3 sequence reads: CATSDSGQGGDEQYF. Here the CDR3 DNA reads TGTGCCACCAGTGACTCGGGACAGGGCGGAGACGAGCAGTACTTC.

The rearrangement uses TRBV10-1 and TRBJ2-1, with TRBD1 identical over 9 bases. Looked up from germline, CDR1 is WNHNN and CDR2 is SYGVQD (reference sequence). The trim removed 0 bases at V and 12 bases at J, leaving 6 bases unmatched. The CDR3 loop spans 14 amino acids. As DNA, the CDR3 is TGCGCCAGCAGTGAGTCCCGGGACAGGGAGTGGCAGTTCTTC. Its translation is CASSESRDREWQFF.

The chain links TRBV11-3 to TRBJ2-3, with D perhaps TRBD2 (6 bases). Trimming took 3 bases from V and 2 from J, leaving 12 bases between them. The CDR3 totals 15 residues. The germline CDR1 and CDR2 sequences are SGHNT and YENEEA. This CDR3 is CASSLGGLVTDTQYF. For the CDR3, the DNA is TGTGCCAGCAGCTTGGGGGGATTGGTCACAGATACGCAGTATTTT.

The genes are TRBV29-1 and TRBJ1-6; D might be TRBD1 (6 bases). The CDR3 totals 14 residues. V shed 6 bases and J shed 8 bases, with 17 bases lying between them. Germline values: CDR1 SQVTM, CDR2 ANQGSEA. The DNA for the CDR3 is TGCAGCGTAAAAAAGGGGGATCACCATTCACCCCTCCACTTT. It is translated as CSVKKGDHHSPLHF.

This clone was counted a few times. V usage is TRBV16 and J usage is TRBJ1-2; tentative D call: TRBD1 (5 bases). The CDR3 runs 14 residues. Trimming cost V 2 bases and J 4 bases, with 11 bases left between them. Per the germline V gene, CDR1 is KGHSY and CDR2 is FQNENV. The CDR3 spells CASSQAGQGYGYTF. The CDR3 DNA follows: TGTGCCAGCAGCCAAGCCGGGCAGGGCTATGGCTACACCTTC.

This clone was seen a single time. CDR3 region: CASSPRTAPHGPGANVLTF. Written as DNA, the CDR3 is TGCGCCAGCAGCCCCCGGACAGCCCCTCACGGTCCTGGGGCCAACGTCCTGACTTTC. The V call is TRBV4-1, the J call TRBJ2-6, with D possibly TRBD1 on 6 matching bases. The CDR3 extends over 19 amino acids. Trimming took off 4 bases at V and 2 bases at J, with 21 bases between the two ends. CDR1 and CDR2 from the germline V gene are MGHRA and YSYEKL.

The V and J genes are TRBV7-8 and TRBJ1-4; D may be TRBD1 (5 bases). V lost 5 bases and J lost 4, with 11 bases in between. In germline, CDR1 is SGHVS, CDR2 FQNEAQ. The CDR3 extends over 14 amino acids. The CDR3 loop reads CASSRDSSNEKLFF. Written as DNA, the CDR3 is TGTGCCAGCAGCCGAGACAGCAGTAATGAAAAACTGTTTTTT.

This chain connects TRBV3-1 (or the pseudogene TRBV3-2) to TRBJ1-6, with 7 bases identical to TRBD1. The CDR3 sequence is 18 residues long. Germline-derived CDR1 and CDR2 are LGHDT and YNNKEL (reference sequence). V dropped 4 bases and J dropped 3; count of bases not matched to a gene: 12. CDR3 sequence reads: CASSPRGLRIGYNSPLHF. CDR3 DNA: TGTGCCAGCAGCCCGAGGGGGCTGCGGATAGGCTATAATTCACCCCTCCACTTT.

The chain recombines TRBV30 with TRBJ1-5; 9 nucleotides line up with TRBD1. The CDR3 length is 16 residues. After removal of 2 bases from V and 3 bases from J, the junction contained 8 bases not matched to a gene. The germline CDR1 and CDR2 sequences are GTSNPN and SVGIG (reference sequence). CDR3 protein: CAWSPIGTGNNQPQHF. The DNA of the CDR3 is TGTGCCTGGAGTCCGATAGGGACAGGGAACAATCAGCCCCAGCATTTT.

This chain connects TRBV2 to TRBJ2-7; TRBD2 aligns across 9 bases. The CDR3 runs to 14 residues. Germline assignment: CDR1 SNHLY and CDR2 FYNNEI. The V segment lost 7 bases and the J segment 6 bases; nucleotides outside the gene matches: 10. The CDR3 DNA reads TGTGCCAGCACCTCCGGGACTAGCAACCGCGAGCAGTACTTC. Its translation: CASTSGTSNREQYF.

V is TRBV7-3 and J is TRBJ1-2; TRBD1 is a possible D gene (6 bases). The V end lost 0 bases, the J end lost 6 bases, and 8 bases lay between the germline ends. CDR3 length equals 13 residues. CDR1 is SGHTA and CDR2 is FQGTGA in the germline V gene. The CDR3 DNA reads TGTGCCAGCAGCTTAACCCCAGGGGATGGCTACACCTTC. Residues: CASSLTPGDGYTF.

The V and J genes are TRBV5-8 and TRBJ2-7; D gene unclear. In germline, CDR1 is SGHTS, CDR2 YDEGEE. V was pared by 7 bases and J by 0 bases, with 11 bases between. The CDR3 spans 13 residues. CDR3 residues: CASCGDFSYEQYF. Here the CDR3 DNA reads TGTGCCAGCTGTGGAGACTTCTCCTACGAGCAGTACTTC.

This chain links TRBV11-3 with TRBJ1-6; TRBD1 aligns across 9 bases. Germline assignment: CDR1 SGHNT and CDR2 YENEEA. Germline trimming cut 3 bases from V and 11 bases from J; bases unmatched to any gene: 8. This CDR3 contains 15 residues. For the CDR3, the DNA is TGTGCCAGCAGCTTGCCCGGGACAGGGAGTCCACCCCTCCACTTT. It codes for CASSLPGTGSPPLHF.

The CDR3 DNA is TGCGCCAGCAGCGCCGGGACTAGCGGTAACAATGAGCAGTTCTTC. It translates to CASSAGTSGNNEQFF. This sequence joins TRBV10-1 and TRBJ2-1; 11 bases agree with TRBD2. The length of the CDR3 is 15 residues. V shed 6 bases, J shed 5 bases, and the junction held 6 bases outside the gene matches. Germline V gene lookup returns CDR1 WNHNN and CDR2 SYGVQD (reference sequence).

The rearrangement uses TRBV7-6 and TRBJ1-3; D is uncertain. This CDR3 contains 15 residues. V shed 1 base and J shed 4 bases, with 11 bases lying between them. In germline, CDR1 is SGHVS, CDR2 FNYEAQ. The CDR3: CASSLVPGSGNTIYF. Here the CDR3 DNA reads TGTGCCAGCAGCTTAGTGCCGGGATCAGGAAACACCATATATTTT.

This clone appeared once. The chain couples TRBV7-2 to TRBJ2-1; a weak D match, TRBD1 (5 bases). V lost 1 base and J 9 bases, leaving 13 bases between the germline ends. CDR3 length: 14 residues. The germline gives CDR1 SGHTA, CDR2 FQGNSA. The CDR3 DNA sequence: TGTGCCAGCAGCTTAGGTAGACAGACGGCTGAGCAGTTCTTC. Translation: CASSLGRQTAEQFF.

This clone was seen once. V usage is TRBV28 and J usage is TRBJ1-1; no firm D call. Germline values: CDR1 MDHEN, CDR2 SYDVKM. The CDR3 totals 14 residues. Trimming stripped 3 bases from V and 0 bases from J, with 8 bases between. CDR3 amino acids: CASSLAAMNTEAFF. The CDR3 nucleotides read TGTGCCAGCAGTTTGGCCGCCATGAACACTGAAGCTTTCTTT. Drawing the rest from reference TRBV28 and TRBJ1-1, the complete variable domain is DVKVTQSSRYLVKRTGEKVFLECVQDMDHENMFWYRQDPGLGLRLIYFSYDVKMKEKGDIPEGYSVSREKKERFSLILESASTNQTSMYLCASSLAAMNTEAFFGQGTRLTVV.

Comments on this clone: The sample contains more than one DNA sequence encoding this CDR3. The genes are TRBV9 and TRBJ2-7; D not certain. V lost 2 bases and J 2 bases, leaving 11 bases between the germline ends. CDR3 size: 14 residues. The germline CDR1 and CDR2 sequences are SGDLS and YYNGEE. The CDR3 is CASSVGGGTYEQYF. For the CDR3, the DNA is TGTGCCAGCAGCGTCGGCGGCGGAACCTACGAGCAGTACTTC. Together with reference TRBV9 and TRBJ2-7, the CDR3 gives the full variable domain: DSGVTQTPKHLITATGQRVTLRCSPRSGDLSVYWYQQSLDQGLQFLIQYYNGEERAKGNILERFSAQQFPDLHSELNLSSLELGDSALYFCASSVGGGTYEQYFGPGTRLTVT.

The chain recombines TRBV29-1 with TRBJ1-1, with D unclear. Trimming took 1 base from V and 0 from J, leaving 6 bases between them. Germline lookup yields CDR1 SQVTM and CDR2 ANQGSEA. This CDR3 is 13 amino acids long. The CDR3 DNA is TGCAGCGTTGAAGGGTTAGTGAACACTGAAGCTTTCTTT. Its protein is CSVEGLVNTEAFF. Combining the CDR3 with reference TRBV29-1 and TRBJ1-1 gives the whole variable domain SAVISQKPSRDICQRGTSLTIQCQVDSQVTMMFWYRQQPGQSLTLIATANQGSEATYESGFVIDKFPISRPNLTFSTLTVSNMSPEDSSIYLCSVEGLVNTEAFFGQGTRLTVV.

This chain links TRBV6-5 with TRBJ2-7, with 9 bases identical to TRBD1. CDR1 and CDR2 from the germline V gene are MNHEY and SVGAGI. The trim removed 8 bases at V and 4 bases at J, leaving 9 bases unmatched. This CDR3 is built from 14 residues. This chain's CDR3 is CASDSGTGPYEQYF. CDR3 DNA sequence: TGTGCCAGCGATTCCGGGACAGGGCCGTACGAGCAGTACTTC.

The rearrangement links TRBV11-2 to TRBJ1-5; D is perhaps TRBD1 (5 bases). Germline lookup yields CDR1 SGHAT and CDR2 FQNNGV. Trimming shortened V by 4 bases and J by 3 bases, and 13 bases separated the two germline ends. This CDR3 region has 15 residues. The CDR3 region is CASSSQTVNNQPQHF. In nucleotides, the CDR3 is TGTGCCAGCAGCTCGCAGACAGTGAACAATCAGCCCCAGCATTTT.

The chain is built from TRBV10-3 and TRBJ1-1; D is unclear. This CDR3 comprises 14 residues. V shed 2 bases and J shed 2 bases, with 9 bases lying between them. Germline loops: CDR1 ENHRY, CDR2 SYGVKD. CDR3 nucleotides: TGTGCCATCAGTGAGGGCGAAAGAAACACTGAAGCTTTCTTT. Encoded protein: CAISEGERNTEAFF.

The V gene is TRBV5-1, the J gene TRBJ2-3, with TRBD2 identical over 15 bases. The CDR3 is 17 residues long. J gave up 4 bases and V 4 bases, and 7 bases lay outside the gene matches. From germline, CDR1 is SGHRS and CDR2 YFSETQ. CDR3 in amino acids: CASSERTSGGASDTQYF. The DNA of the CDR3 is TGCGCCAGCAGCGAACGGACTAGCGGGGGGGCATCAGATACGCAGTATTTT.

The chain carries TRBV20-1 and TRBJ1-6; D gene ambiguous. Trimming cost V 3 bases and J 7 bases, with 13 bases left between them. This CDR3 is 14 amino acids long. CDR1 DFQATT and CDR2 SNEGSKA come from the germline V gene (reference sequence). The CDR3 nucleotides read TGCAGTGCTAGTCGCGCCCGGCTAAATTCACCCCTCCACTTT. As protein: CSASRARLNSPLHF.

The chain uses TRBV2 and TRBJ2-1; a weak D match, TRBD1 (5 bases). The germline CDR1 and CDR2 sequences are SNHLY and FYNNEI. The CDR3 has 12 residues. V lost 4 bases and J lost 9, with 10 bases in between. For the CDR3, the DNA is TGTGCCAGCAGTGGGCAGGGCGGTGAGCAGTTCTTC. It encodes CASSGQGGEQFF.

This clone was observed a single time. The rearrangement links TRBV7-2 to TRBJ2-1, with 10 bases lining up with TRBD2. The junction had 7 bases not matched to a gene; V was cut back by 9 bases and J by 5 bases. Germline V lookup: CDR1 SGHTA, CDR2 FQGNSA. There are 14 residues in the CDR3. This CDR3 is CARGAGGRDNEQFF. CDR3 nucleotides: TGTGCCAGGGGAGCGGGGGGGCGAGACAATGAGCAGTTCTTC.

The chain combines TRBV5-8 with TRBJ2-1; 11 nucleotides agree with TRBD2. This CDR3 region has 14 residues. Germline V CDR1 and CDR2: SGHTS, YDEGEE. V gave up 4 bases and J gave up 8 bases; unmatched junction bases: 5. The CDR3 loop is CASSIAGGRYEQFF. CDR3 coding DNA: TGTGCCAGCAGCATAGCGGGGGGGCGGTATGAGCAGTTCTTC.

This clone showed up just a few times. The V call is TRBV4-1, the J call TRBJ2-1; 8 nucleotides align to TRBD1. V was pared by 2 bases and J by 6 bases, with 15 bases of the junction left unmatched. Germline V gene data show CDR1 as MGHRA and CDR2 as YSYEKL. The CDR3 has 18 residues. This CDR3 is CASSQLFRTGQGGNEQFF. CDR3 DNA sequence: TGCGCCAGCAGCCAATTATTCCGAACCGGACAGGGTGGCAATGAGCAGTTCTTC.

This chain joins TRBV12-2 and TRBJ2-7; TRBD1, the table's D call, lacks a check against the DNA. TRBV12-2 is reported as a pseudogene. The CDR3 is 15 residues long. The CDR3 sequence: CASRLVAGVSYEQYF. The CDR3 DNA reads TGTGCAAGTCGCTTAGTGGCAGGGGTTTCCTACGAGCAGTACTTC.

The rearrangement joins TRBV27 to TRBJ2-1; the match to TRBD2 covers 7 bases. V shed 0 bases, J shed 4 bases, and the junction held 3 bases outside the gene matches. This CDR3 comprises 15 residues. Per germline, CDR1 MNHEY and CDR2 SMNVEV (reference sequence). DNA for the CDR3: TGTGCCAGCAGTTTATCAACGGGGGGTTACAATGAGCAGTTCTTC. It encodes CASSLSTGGYNEQFF.